These 21 T cell receptor beta chains were all obtained from the same sample, sequenced in a study of T cells in Graves' hyperthyroidism and ophthalmopathy. Amplified regions were TCR beta CDR3 sequences from RNA transcripts. The HTBI primer set drove a first-round RT-PCR of the TCR CDR3. TCRdb fed the multiplex PCR reads into MiXCR, producing one record per CDR3 protein. The sample contains 400,000 to 550,000 distinct CDR3 sequences, around 24% of which appear only once. Sample: blood. Receptors originate from a woman aged 30 to 39 with Graves' ophthalmopathy.

This clonotype was recorded many times. This chain connects TRBV12-3 or TRBV12-4 to TRBJ1-1, with TRBD1 as a possible D gene (5 bases). V lost 6 bases, J lost 0 bases, and 14 bases lay in between. This CDR3 has 15 amino acids. In nucleotides, the CDR3 is TGTGCCAGCAGAGGGGACCGCGCATTGAACACTGAAGCTTTCTTT. Translating gives CASRGDRALNTEAFF.

In its sample, this clonotype was seen many times. The CDR3 loop reads CASSQVIRGGFYGYTF. In DNA form, the CDR3 reads TGCGCCAGCAGCCAAGTTATTAGGGGAGGCTTCTATGGCTACACCTTC. The V call is TRBV4-1, the J call TRBJ1-2; D is perhaps TRBD1 (5 bases). Germline loops: CDR1 MGHRA, CDR2 YSYEKL. V lost 1 base and J lost 4, with 16 bases in between. The CDR3 loop spans 16 amino acids.

This clonotype showed up just a few times. The chain couples TRBV11-2 to TRBJ2-5, with no clear D. The CDR3 has 16 amino acids. The germline V and J ends were trimmed by 5 bases and 4 bases, with 20 bases remaining between them. CDR1 and CDR2 (germline): SGHAT, FQNNGV. The CDR3 nucleotides read TGTGCCAGCAGCCTAGGTGACCCCTCGGGTTCAGAGACCCAGTACTTC. Translation gives CASSLGDPSGSETQYF. The full variable domain, with the rest looked up from reference TRBV11-2 and TRBJ2-5, is EAGVAQSPRYKIIEKRQSVAFWCNPISGHATLYWYQQILGQGPKLLIQFQNNGVVDDSQLPKDRFSAERLKGVDSTLKIQPAKLEDSAVYLCASSLGDPSGSETQYFGPGTRLLVL.

The gene calls are TRBV20-1 and TRBJ1-5; TRBD1 might be the D (6 bases). Trimming left V 2 bases short and J 6 bases short, with 11 bases between. The CDR3 length is 13 residues. Germline loops: CDR1 DFQATT, CDR2 SNEGSKA (reference sequence). Here the CDR3 DNA reads TGCAGTGCTAGAACGGCAGGGGTTCAGCCCCAGCATTTT. Its protein is CSARTAGVQPQHF.

The chain recombines TRBV7-9 with TRBJ2-5, with D uncertain. Germline V CDR1 and CDR2: SEHNR, FQNEAQ (reference sequence). V dropped 5 bases and J dropped 5 bases, with 12 bases sitting between them. The CDR3 loop spans 13 amino acids. CDR3 region: CASSAPAFETQYF. CDR3 coding DNA: TGTGCCAGCAGCGCACCGGCCTTCGAGACCCAGTACTTC.

A few counts support this clonotype. This sequence joins TRBV7-2 and TRBJ1-5; D not certain. CDR1 and CDR2 (germline): SGHTA, FQGNSA. With 3 bases removed from V and 1 base from J, the gap between germline ends came to 10 bases. The CDR3 totals 15 residues. CDR3 DNA: TGTGCCAGCAGCTTCGGGATTGCGAGCAATCAGCCCCAGCATTTT. Its translation: CASSFGIASNQPQHF.

This clonotype was detected only a few times. The V call is TRBV20-1, the J call TRBJ1-5; D is possibly TRBD1 (6 bases). Trimming removed 4 bases at V and 3 bases at J, with 19 bases between. This CDR3 contains 16 residues. The V gene's germline CDR1 is DFQATT and CDR2 SNEGSKA (reference sequence). In DNA form, the CDR3 reads TGCAGTGCTACCCTGGGGGGCCGGGGGGCCAATCAGCCCCAGCATTTT. Translation gives CSATLGGRGANQPQHF.

This clonotype has a count of ten or more. Given a much more abundant clone one base away, this may be a read error. The chain uses TRBV6-4 and TRBJ1-1; D gene uncertain. Germline loops: CDR1 MRHNA, CDR2 SNTAGT. The CDR3 is 12 amino acids. The CDR3 coding sequence is TGTGCCAGCAGTTTCCTGGGCACTGGAGCTTTCTTT. It yields the protein CASSFLGTGAFF.

This chain connects TRBV29-1 to TRBJ1-2; D call uncertain. The CDR3 is 15 residues long. The V end lost 0 bases, the J end lost 3 bases, and 14 bases lay between the germline ends. Per germline, CDR1 SQVTM and CDR2 ANQGSEA. As DNA, the CDR3 is TGCAGCGTTGAAGAACACGGGGTAATCGACTATGGCTACACCTTC. This encodes CSVEEHGVIDYGYTF.

This clonotype has at least ten counts. This rearrangement joins TRBV12-3 or TRBV12-4 to TRBJ1-2; D remains ambiguous. CDR3 length: 14 amino acids. Trimming cost V 1 base and J 8 bases, with 14 bases left between them. The CDR3 nucleotides read TGTGCCAGCAGTTTAGACGTAGGGCTGGAGGGCTACACCTTC. It yields the protein CASSLDVGLEGYTF.

At least ten counts were recorded for this clonotype. The chain is built from TRBV29-1 and TRBJ1-2; unclear D gene. Trimming took off 3 bases at V and 8 bases at J, with 10 bases between the two ends. Per the germline V gene, CDR1 is SQVTM and CDR2 is ANQGSEA. This CDR3 is built from 11 residues. CDR3 sequence (DNA): TGCAGCGTTGATCGTGCTGGAGGCTACACCTTC. It is translated as CSVDRAGGYTF.

This clonotype was observed a handful of times. This chain joins TRBV28 and TRBJ2-7, with TRBD2 matching over 7 bases. CDR3 length: 15 residues. V shed 3 bases and J 4 bases; nucleotides not matched to a gene: 9. Germline V CDR1 and CDR2: MDHEN, SYDVKM. CDR3 sequence (DNA): TGTGCCAGCAGTTTCGCGGGGGAGCGCATATACGAGCAGTACTTC. Translation: CASSFAGERIYEQYF. The complete variable domain, with remaining parts taken from reference TRBV28 and TRBJ2-7, reads DVKVTQSSRYLVKRTGEKVFLECVQDMDHENMFWYRQDPGLGLRLIYFSYDVKMKEKGDIPEGYSVSREKKERFSLILESASTNQTSMYLCASSFAGERIYEQYFGPGTRLTVT.

This clonotype was seen at least ten times. This chain uses TRBV6-5 with TRBJ1-6, with a tentative D call TRBD1 (5 bases). Trimming removed 2 bases from V and 10 bases from J, with 12 bases in between. The CDR3 length is 14 residues. The germline gives CDR1 MNHEY, CDR2 SVGAGI. Here the CDR3 DNA reads TGTGCCAGCAGTTACGGGGGATCGTCGTCACCCCTCCACTTT. Protein sequence: CASSYGGSSSPLHF.

This clonotype was recorded many times. The rearrangement joins TRBV27 to TRBJ1-1, with D perhaps TRBD1 (5 bases). Germline values: CDR1 MNHEY, CDR2 SMNVEV (reference sequence). Trimming cost V 3 bases and J 3 bases, with 20 bases left between them. This CDR3 contains 17 residues. CDR3 nucleotides: TGTGCCAGCAGTTTGGGCACCGAGGCAGGGTGGCACACTGAAGCTTTCTTT. Protein: CASSLGTEAGWHTEAFF.

This clonotype was detected a few times. V usage is TRBV5-6 and J usage is TRBJ2-4; 7 nucleotides align to TRBD1. V was clipped by 4 bases and J by 11 bases; unmatched bases: 9. Germline V lookup: CDR1 SGHDT, CDR2 YYEEEE. CDR3 length equals 13 residues. This chain's CDR3 is CASSTRQGPLQYF. Here the CDR3 DNA reads TGTGCCAGCAGCACGCGACAGGGCCCGCTTCAGTACTTC.

J is TRBJ1-6 and V is TRBV12-3 or TRBV12-4; D call uncertain. The V gene lost 5 bases and the J gene lost 7 bases, with 9 bases spanning the gap. The CDR3 length is 13 residues. CDR3 residues: CASSPRVNSPLHF. CDR3 sequence (DNA): TGTGCCAGCAGTCCCCGTGTCAATTCACCCCTCCACTTT.

V is TRBV12-3 or TRBV12-4 and J is TRBJ2-2; 7 bases align to TRBD1. Trimming removed 5 bases from V and 7 bases from J; junction bases left unmatched: 10. There are 15 residues in the CDR3. CDR3 loop: CASSAATGLVGELFF. In DNA form, the CDR3 reads TGTGCCAGCAGTGCCGCGACAGGGCTTGTCGGGGAGCTGTTTTTT.

V and J are TRBV28 and TRBJ2-7, with a tentative D call TRBD1 (5 bases). Germline lookup yields CDR1 MDHEN and CDR2 SYDVKM. CDR3 size: 15 residues. The V end lost 3 bases, the J end lost 2 bases, and 14 bases lay between the germline ends. CDR3 protein: CASSFPWGGTYEQYF. The CDR3 DNA follows: TGTGCCAGCAGTTTCCCTTGGGGCGGTACCTACGAGCAGTACTTC.

The V call is TRBV12-3 or TRBV12-4, the J call TRBJ1-1, with 9 bases identical to TRBD1. V shed 7 bases, J shed 4 bases, and the junction held 7 bases outside the gene matches. The CDR3 is 14 amino acids. The CDR3 is CASTLTGGPTEAFF. The DNA of the CDR3 is TGTGCCAGCACGCTAACAGGGGGCCCCACTGAAGCTTTCTTT.

This clonotype turned up a few times. A much larger clone differs from this one at a single base, so this may be a read error. The chain joins TRBV6-5 to TRBJ2-2; 9 positions agree with TRBD1. This CDR3 comprises 15 residues. Per the germline V gene, CDR1 is MNHEY and CDR2 is SVGAGI. CDR3 sequence (DNA): TGTGCCAGCAGTTTACAGGGGGCGGACACCGGGGAGCTGTTGTTT. It specifies CASSLQGADTGELLF.

The chain couples TRBV25-1 to TRBJ1-6; no clear D gene. The germline CDR1 and CDR2 sequences are MGHDK and SYGVNS. The CDR3 length is 14 residues. V lost 6 bases to trimming and J lost 5 bases, with 11 bases between them. This chain's CDR3 is CASSGGGDNSPLHF. CDR3 in DNA: TGTGCCAGCAGCGGCGGCGGCGATAATTCACCCCTCCACTTT.